The entry below gives a single T cell receptor beta chain sequence along with its context. The PCR made use of 60 Vbeta and 13 Jbeta primers. The data were produced by immunoSEQ multiplex PCR, yet TCRdb's version contains in-frame clones alone and is incomplete. In the table there are 150,000 to 200,000 clones, around 77% of which are singletons. This sample is part of a study of cytomegalovirus exposure and HLA in healthy donors. With 4 bases removed from V and 1 base from J, the gap between germline ends came to 10 bases. CDR1 and CDR2 from the germline V gene are GTSNPN and SVGIG (reference sequence). The CDR3 covers 13 residues.

The V and J genes are TRBV30 and TRBJ1-1; TRBD1 might be the D (5 bases). The receptor's source is a woman aged 25 to 39 in good health and CMV-seronegative. The sample comprised PBMCs. The CDR3 bases are TGTGCCTGGACTCAAACAGGGAACACTGAAGCTTTCTTT. This sequence encodes CAWTQTGNTEAFF.